The entry that follows covers one TCR beta chain sequence. Its antigen is unknown. The CDR3 spans 16 residues. Unmatched junction bases numbered 12, after V lost 10 bases and J lost 1 base. Germline V gene sequence: CDR1 WNHNN, CDR2 SYGVQD (reference sequence). This sample was included in a study of cytomegalovirus exposure and HLA in healthy donors. It was with 60 Vbeta and 13 Jbeta primers that the PCR ran. Generated by immunoSEQ multiplex PCR, the TCRdb table keeps only in-frame clones and is missing some. Of more than 150,000 clones listed, roughly 90% are singletons. Study findings and constraints: Most subjects had HLA-A and HLA-B alleles reportedly predicted accurately by TCR beta sequences.

This chain joins TRBV10-1 and TRBJ1-1; 10 nucleotides line up with TRBD1. Source material: PBMCs. This sequence originates from a girl under two years old in good health and CMV-seronegative. CDR3 in amino acids: CANDPTGGFGNTEAFF. The CDR3 DNA reads TGCGCCAACGATCCGACAGGGGGCTTTGGGAACACTGAAGCTTTCTTT.